This paragraph reports one T cell receptor (beta chain). Its antigen is not identified. The time point: healthy volunteer bleed at 2 weeks. Before extraction, the whole blood was not fractionated, and total RNA was taken from it. This specimen comes from a study of human T cells and chemical hapten exposure. Looking at the study overall: Slight differences in pooled library volume were the main source of varying TCR yields across samples. Study observations and caveats: DPC sensitization produced no change in TCRs with frequency above 1 in 1000.

Attachment of unique molecular identifiers to individual cDNA molecules was performed in the library. In the source study's methods: Across samples, TCR counts had a median of about 92,000 and ranged from roughly 20,000 to 690,600. MiXCR, run by TCRdb on the RACE reads, gives a single entry per CDR3 protein. The authors' filters were not applied to this entry. The data show tens of thousands of distinct CDR3 sequences, 8.5% to 9% seen once. Material: whole blood. The sequence was obtained from a female donor in good health. Some clones in this sample may be carry-over from other donors' samples.

The CDR3: CASRRGGLSNQPQHF. Here the CDR3 DNA reads TGTGCCAGCAGGAGGGGGGGCCTTAGCAATCAGCCCCAGCATTTT. The chain recombines TRBV7-2 with TRBJ1-5; D is perhaps TRBD1 (6 bases). Trimming pared 6 bases from V and 0 bases from J, leaving 12 bases between. This CDR3 comprises 15 residues. The germline V gene has CDR1 SGHTA and CDR2 FQGNSA. Full variable domain (missing parts from reference TRBV7-2 and TRBJ1-5): GAGVSQSPSNKVTEKGKDVELRCDPISGHTALYWYRQSLGQGLEFLIYFQGNSAPDKSGLPSDRFSAERTGGSVSTLTIQRTQQEDSAVYLCASRRGGLSNQPQHFGDGTRLSIL.